This entry describes one TCR beta chain. Germline lookup yields CDR1 LNHDA and CDR2 SQIVND (reference sequence). Trimming removed 1 base from V and 4 bases from J, with 12 bases in between. The CDR3 spans 15 residues. The data were taken from a study of cytomegalovirus exposure and HLA in healthy donors. Researchers ran the PCR with 60 Vbeta and 13 Jbeta primers. Libraries were prepared by immunoSEQ multiplex PCR; TCRdb keeps only in-frame clonotypes and omits some of them. Among 190,000 or so clones listed, 75% to 85% were seen once. The origin of this receptor is a boy between 10 and 17 years old in good health and CMV-seronegative. What was sequenced was PBMCs. The chain uses TRBV19 and TRBJ2-3, with D possibly being TRBD2 (6 bases). In DNA form, the CDR3 reads TGTGCCAGTAGTATAGTTCCTAGCGAATCAGATACGCAGTATTTT. Translating it yields CASSIVPSESDTQYF.